This T cell receptor beta chain was recovered during a study of CD8+CD57+ T cells in acquired aplastic anemia. In the study overall: Healthy donors averaged around 10 million reads for CD4+ cells.

TCR beta VDJ and CDR3 were profiled, and genomic DNA was the template. TCRdb reprocessed the reads with MiXCR, giving one entry per CDR3 protein. The sample comprises about 170,000 distinct CDR3 sequences, around 40% of which are singletons, and approximately 1.1% rests with the top ten. Germline V lookup: CDR1 SGHVS, CDR2 FNYEAQ. The CDR3 covers 14 residues. V shed 1 base and J shed 3 bases, with 9 bases lying between them. To note about this clonotype: A much larger clone is a single base away; this may be a read error.

The specimen was sorted CD4+, CD8+, or CD8+CD57+ T cells (not recorded which) from PBMCs. The source is a human donor in good health. The rearrangement uses TRBV7-6 and TRBJ1-1; possibly TRBD1 for D (5 bases). CDR3 residues: CASSLVGGDTEAFF. As DNA, the CDR3 is TGTGCCAGCAGCTTAGTCGGGGGGGACACTGAAGCTTTCTTT.